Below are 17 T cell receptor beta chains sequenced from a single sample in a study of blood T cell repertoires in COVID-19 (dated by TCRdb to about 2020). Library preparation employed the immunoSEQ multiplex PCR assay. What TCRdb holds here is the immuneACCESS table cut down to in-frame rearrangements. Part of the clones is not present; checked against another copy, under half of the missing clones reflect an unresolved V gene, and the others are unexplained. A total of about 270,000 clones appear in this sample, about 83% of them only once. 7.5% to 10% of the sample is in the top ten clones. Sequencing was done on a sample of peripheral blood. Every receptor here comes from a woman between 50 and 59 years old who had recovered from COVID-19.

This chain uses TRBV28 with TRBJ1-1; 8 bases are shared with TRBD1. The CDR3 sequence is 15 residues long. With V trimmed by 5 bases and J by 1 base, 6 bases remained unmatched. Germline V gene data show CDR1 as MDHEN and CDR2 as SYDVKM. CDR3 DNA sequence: TGTGCCAGCAGTCCCTGGGACAGGAGGAACACTGAAGCTTTCTTT. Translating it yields CASSPWDRRNTEAFF.

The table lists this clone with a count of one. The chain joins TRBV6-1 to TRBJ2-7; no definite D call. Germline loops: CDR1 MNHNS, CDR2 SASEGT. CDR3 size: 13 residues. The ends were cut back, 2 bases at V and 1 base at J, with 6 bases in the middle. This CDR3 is CASSEQASYEQYF. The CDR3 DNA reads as TGTGCCAGCAGTGAACAGGCTTCCTACGAGCAGTACTTC.

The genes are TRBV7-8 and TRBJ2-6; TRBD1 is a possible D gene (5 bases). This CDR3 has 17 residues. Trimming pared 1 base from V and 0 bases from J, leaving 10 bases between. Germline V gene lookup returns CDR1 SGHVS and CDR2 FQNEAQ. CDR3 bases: TGTGCCAGCAGCTTAGATCAGGGTAGCTCTGGGGCCAACGTCCTGACTTTC. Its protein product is CASSLDQGSSGANVLTF.

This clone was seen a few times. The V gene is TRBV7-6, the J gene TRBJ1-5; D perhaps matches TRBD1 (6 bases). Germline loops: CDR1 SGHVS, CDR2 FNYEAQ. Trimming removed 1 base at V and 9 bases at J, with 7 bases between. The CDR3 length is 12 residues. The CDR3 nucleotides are TGTGCCAGCAGCTTAGAAGGGGGGCCCCAGCATTTT. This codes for CASSLEGGPQHF.

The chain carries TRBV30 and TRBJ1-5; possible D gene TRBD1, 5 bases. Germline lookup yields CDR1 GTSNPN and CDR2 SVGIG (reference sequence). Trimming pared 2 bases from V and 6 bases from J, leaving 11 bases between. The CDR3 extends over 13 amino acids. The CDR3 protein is CAWSRGEGQPQHF. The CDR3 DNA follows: TGTGCCTGGAGTAGAGGGGAGGGTCAGCCCCAGCATTTT.

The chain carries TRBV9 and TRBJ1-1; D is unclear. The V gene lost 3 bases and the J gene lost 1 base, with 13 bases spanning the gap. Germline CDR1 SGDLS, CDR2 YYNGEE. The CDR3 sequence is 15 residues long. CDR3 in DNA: TGTGCCAGCAGCGGGCGAGTCGGGGAGAACACTGAAGCTTTCTTT. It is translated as CASSGRVGENTEAFF.

CDR3: CASTDRGYEQYF. The CDR3 bases are TGTGCCAGCACAGACAGGGGATACGAGCAGTACTTC. The rearrangement joins TRBV28 to TRBJ2-7; the match to TRBD1 covers 8 bases. This CDR3 region has 12 residues. The trim removed 7 bases at V and 4 bases at J, leaving 3 bases unmatched. The germline gives CDR1 MDHEN, CDR2 SYDVKM.

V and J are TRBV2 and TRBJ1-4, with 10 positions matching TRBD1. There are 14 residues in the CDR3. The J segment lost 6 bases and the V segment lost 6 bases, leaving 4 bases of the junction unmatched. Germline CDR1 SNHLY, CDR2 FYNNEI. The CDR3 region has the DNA TGTGCCAGCAGGCGGACAGGGGGGGATGAAAAACTGTTTTTT. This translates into CASRRTGGDEKLFF.

In DNA form, the CDR3 reads TGTGCCTGGAGTGAAGGTCAGGGTCCCCCTTTCAATCAGCCCCAGCATTTT. Translating gives CAWSEGQGPPFNQPQHF. The chain carries TRBV30 and TRBJ1-5, with D tentatively TRBD1 (5 bases). This CDR3 contains 17 residues. Trimming shortened V by 1 base and J by 3 bases, and 19 bases separated the two germline ends. Germline assignment: CDR1 GTSNPN and CDR2 SVGIG (reference sequence).

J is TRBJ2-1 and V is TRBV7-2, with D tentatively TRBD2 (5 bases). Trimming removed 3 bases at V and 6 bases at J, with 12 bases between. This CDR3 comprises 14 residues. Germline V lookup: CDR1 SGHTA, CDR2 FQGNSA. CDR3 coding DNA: TGTGCCAGCAGCTTCAGAGGGTTGACCAATGAGCAGTTCTTC. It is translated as CASSFRGLTNEQFF.

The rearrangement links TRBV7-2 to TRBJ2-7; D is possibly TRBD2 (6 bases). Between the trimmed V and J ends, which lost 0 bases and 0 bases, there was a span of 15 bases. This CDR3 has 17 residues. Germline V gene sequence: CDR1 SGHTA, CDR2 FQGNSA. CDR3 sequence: CASSLAFSGYFSYEQYF. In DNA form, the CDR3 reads TGTGCCAGCAGCTTAGCGTTTAGCGGCTACTTCTCCTACGAGCAGTACTTC.

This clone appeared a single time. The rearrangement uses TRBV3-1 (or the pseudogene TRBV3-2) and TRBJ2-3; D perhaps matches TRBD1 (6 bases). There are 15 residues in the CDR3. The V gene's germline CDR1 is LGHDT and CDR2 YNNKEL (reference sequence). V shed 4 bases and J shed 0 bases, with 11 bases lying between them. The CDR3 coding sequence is TGTGCCAGCAGCCCGGGACACTTAAGCACAGATACGCAGTATTTT. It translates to CASSPGHLSTDTQYF.

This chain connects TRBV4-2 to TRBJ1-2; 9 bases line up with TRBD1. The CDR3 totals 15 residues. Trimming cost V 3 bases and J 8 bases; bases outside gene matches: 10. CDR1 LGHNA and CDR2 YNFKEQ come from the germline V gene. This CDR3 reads CASSHSPEDRGGYTF. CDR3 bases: TGTGCCAGCAGCCATTCCCCCGAGGACAGGGGAGGCTACACCTTC.

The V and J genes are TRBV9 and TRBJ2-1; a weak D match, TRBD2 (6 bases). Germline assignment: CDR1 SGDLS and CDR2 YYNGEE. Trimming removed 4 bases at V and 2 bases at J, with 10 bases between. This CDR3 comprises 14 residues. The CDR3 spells CASSTPGAYNEQFF. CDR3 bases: TGTGCCAGCAGCACCCCGGGGGCCTACAATGAGCAGTTCTTC.

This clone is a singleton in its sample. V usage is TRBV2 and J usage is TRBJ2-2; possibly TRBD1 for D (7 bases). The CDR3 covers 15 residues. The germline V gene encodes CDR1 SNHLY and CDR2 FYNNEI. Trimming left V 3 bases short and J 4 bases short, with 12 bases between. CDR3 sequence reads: CASSERQGGTGELFF. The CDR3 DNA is TGTGCCAGCAGTGAGAGGCAGGGGGGCACCGGGGAGCTGTTTTTT.

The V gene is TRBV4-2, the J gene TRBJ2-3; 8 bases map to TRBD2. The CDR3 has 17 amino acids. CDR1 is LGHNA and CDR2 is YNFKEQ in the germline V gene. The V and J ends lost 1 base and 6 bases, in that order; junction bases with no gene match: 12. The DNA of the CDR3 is TGTGCCAGCAGCCAAGGGCCGACTAGCGCCGTGGAGGATACGCAGTATTTT. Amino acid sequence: CASSQGPTSAVEDTQYF.

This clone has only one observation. The CDR3 sequence is CASSYDWREAHLSTDTQYF. Written as DNA, the CDR3 is TGTGCCAGCAGTTACGATTGGAGGGAGGCCCATCTTAGCACAGATACGCAGTATTTT. The rearrangement joins TRBV6-2 or TRBV6-3 to TRBJ2-3, with D maybe TRBD2 (6 bases). Trimming pared 2 bases from V and 0 bases from J, leaving 21 bases between. CDR3 length: 19 amino acids. CDR1 is MNHEY, CDR2 SVGEGT, per germline.